The text below deals with one TCR beta chain. The CDR3 is 15 amino acids. V lost 4 bases to trimming and J lost 6 bases, with 17 bases between them. Germline CDR1 and CDR2: SGHRS and YFSETQ. This entry belongs to a study of blood T cell repertoires in COVID-19. Study information: Acute-phase and convalescent COVID-19 samples originated in the United States, Italy and Spain. T cells, B-cell-depleted T cells, or PBMCs provided the cDNA or gDNA that served as material.

Methods used by the authors: Amplifying reference gene primers gave estimates of nucleated cell counts. Clones were sequenced by immunoSEQ multiplex PCR, and TCRdb holds only the in-frame ones, with some missing. The V and J calls and clone size are taken from that table; D and trimming were inferred from the DNA. The sample yields 150,000 to 200,000 clones, roughly nine tenths seen once. The sequencing sample was made of peripheral blood. The rearrangement joins TRBV5-1 to TRBJ2-1; a possible D gene is TRBD2 (6 bases). The TCR originated in a man in his fifties or sixties with active or convalescent COVID-19. CDR3 sequence reads: CASSPAGGLGNEQFF. In nucleotides, the CDR3 is TGCGCCAGCAGCCCAGCGGGTGGTCTAGGCAATGAGCAGTTCTTC.